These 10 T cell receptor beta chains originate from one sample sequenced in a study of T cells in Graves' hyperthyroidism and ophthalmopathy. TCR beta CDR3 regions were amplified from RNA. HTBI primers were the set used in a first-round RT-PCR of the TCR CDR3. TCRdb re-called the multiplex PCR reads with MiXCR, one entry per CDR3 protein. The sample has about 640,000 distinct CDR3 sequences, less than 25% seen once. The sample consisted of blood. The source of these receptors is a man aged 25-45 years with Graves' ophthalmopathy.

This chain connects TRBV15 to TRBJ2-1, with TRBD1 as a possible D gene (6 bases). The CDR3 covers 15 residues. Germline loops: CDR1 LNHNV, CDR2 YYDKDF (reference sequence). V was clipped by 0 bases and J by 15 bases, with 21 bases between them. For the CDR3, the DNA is TGTGCCACCAGCAGAGATGTGGGGGCAAAAGAGGGTCTGTTCTTC. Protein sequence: CATSRDVGAKEGLFF.

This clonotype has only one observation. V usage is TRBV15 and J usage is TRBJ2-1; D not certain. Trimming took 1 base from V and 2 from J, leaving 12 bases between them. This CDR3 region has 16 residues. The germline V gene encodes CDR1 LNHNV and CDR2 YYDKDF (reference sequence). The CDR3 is CATSRVEALTYNEQFF. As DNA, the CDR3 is TGTGCCACCAGCAGAGTGGAAGCCTTAACCTACAATGAGCAGTTCTTC.

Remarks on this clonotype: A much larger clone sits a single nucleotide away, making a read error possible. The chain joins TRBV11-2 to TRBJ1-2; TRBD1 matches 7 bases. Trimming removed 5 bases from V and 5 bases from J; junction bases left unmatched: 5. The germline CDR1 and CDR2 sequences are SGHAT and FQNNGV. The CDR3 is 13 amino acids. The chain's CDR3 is CASSAGTVYGYTF. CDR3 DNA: TGTGCCAGCAGCGCCGGGACAGTATATGGCTACACCTTC.

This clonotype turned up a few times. CDR3 residues: CASSLMAPGGPMNTEAFF. The CDR3 nucleotides read TGTGCCAGCTCACTCATGGCCCCGGGGGGGCCCATGAACACTGAAGCTTTCTTT. The chain combines TRBV18 with TRBJ1-1, with D perhaps TRBD1 (6 bases). This CDR3 has 18 residues. Germline assignment: CDR1 KGHSH and CDR2 LQKENI. The V and J ends lost 4 bases and 0 bases respectively, with 21 bases between them.

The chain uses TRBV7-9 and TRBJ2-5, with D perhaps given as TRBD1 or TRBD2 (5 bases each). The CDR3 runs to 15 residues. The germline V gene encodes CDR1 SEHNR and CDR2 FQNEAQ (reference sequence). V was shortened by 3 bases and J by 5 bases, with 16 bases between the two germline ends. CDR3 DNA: TGTGCCAGCAGCTTTCGGGCAGGGACGGGGGAGACCCAGTACTTC. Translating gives CASSFRAGTGETQYF.

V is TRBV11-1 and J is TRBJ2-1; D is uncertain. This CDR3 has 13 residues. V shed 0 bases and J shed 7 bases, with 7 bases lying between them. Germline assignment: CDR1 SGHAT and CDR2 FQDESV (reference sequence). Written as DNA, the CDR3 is TGTGCCAGCAGCTTAGCCCCTGTTAATGAGCAGTTCTTC. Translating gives CASSLAPVNEQFF.

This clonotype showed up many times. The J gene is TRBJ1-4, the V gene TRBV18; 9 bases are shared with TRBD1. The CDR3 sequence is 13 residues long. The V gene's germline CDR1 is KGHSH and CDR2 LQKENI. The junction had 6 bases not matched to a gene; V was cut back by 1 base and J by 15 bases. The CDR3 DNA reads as TGTGCCAGCTCACCACTCGAGGGACAGGGAATGTTTTTT. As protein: CASSPLEGQGMFF.

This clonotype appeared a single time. CDR3 sequence reads: CASSPKDGGIEQFF. In DNA, the CDR3 is TGTGCCAGCTCACCCAAAGACGGGGGGATTGAGCAGTTCTTC. The chain recombines TRBV18 with TRBJ2-1; 7 bases align to TRBD2. The CDR3 consists of 14 residues. V was pared by 3 bases and J by 9 bases, with 8 bases of the junction left unmatched. Germline V gene lookup returns CDR1 KGHSH and CDR2 LQKENI.

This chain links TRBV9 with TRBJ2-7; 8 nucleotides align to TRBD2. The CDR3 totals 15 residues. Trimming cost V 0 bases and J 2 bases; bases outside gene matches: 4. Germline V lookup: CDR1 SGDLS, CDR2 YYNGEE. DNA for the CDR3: TGTGCCAGCAGCGTAGCGGGAGGGCCGGCCTACGAGCAGTACTTC. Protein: CASSVAGGPAYEQYF.

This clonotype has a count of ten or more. The CDR3 DNA reads as TGTGCCAGCAGCTGGAACAGCGAAACTGAAGCTTTCTTT. Amino acid sequence: CASSWNSETEAFF. The chain joins TRBV5-5 to TRBJ1-1; D call uncertain. The CDR3 totals 13 residues. The V end lost 3 bases, the J end lost 5 bases, and 11 bases lay between the germline ends. The germline gives CDR1 SGHKS, CDR2 YYEKEE (reference sequence).